This T cell receptor (beta chain) was sequenced for a study of shared clonotypes between healthy human individuals. Study overall: Three CD4 naive, three CD4 memory, two CD8 naive and one CD8 memory plate were used per donor.

The study ran the assay at deep level. Profiled with immunoSEQ multiplex PCR; TCRdb holds only in-frame clones, not every one. The sample contains 650,000 to 800,000 clones, 92% of which appear only once. This CDR3 has 13 residues. Trimming removed 0 bases from V and 10 bases from J; junction bases left unmatched: 3. In the naive CD8 group, cells lacked CD45RO and were positively selected for CCR7, so terminally differentiated effector memory CD45RA+ cells were left out. Recent vaccinations or acute infections were absent in the healthy HIV-negative adult donors. The sequenced sample was naive CD8+ T cells sorted from blood. This clonotype originated in a man between 25 and 39 years old in good health. This rearrangement joins TRBV23-1 to TRBJ2-1; 7 nucleotides align to TRBD2. TRBV23-1 is given ORF status, its function remaining uncertain. The CDR3 protein is CASSQSDGGEQFF. The CDR3 nucleotides read TGCGCCAGCAGTCAATCTGACGGGGGGGAGCAGTTCTTC.